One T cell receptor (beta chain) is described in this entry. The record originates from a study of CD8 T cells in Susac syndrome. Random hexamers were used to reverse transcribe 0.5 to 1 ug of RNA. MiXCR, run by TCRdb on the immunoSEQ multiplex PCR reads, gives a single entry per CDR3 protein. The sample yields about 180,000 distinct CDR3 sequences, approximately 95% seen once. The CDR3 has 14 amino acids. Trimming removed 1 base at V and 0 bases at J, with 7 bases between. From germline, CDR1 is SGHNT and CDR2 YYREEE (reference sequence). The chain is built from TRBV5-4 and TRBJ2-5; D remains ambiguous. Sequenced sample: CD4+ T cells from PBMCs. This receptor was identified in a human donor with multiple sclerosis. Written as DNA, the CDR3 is TGTGCCAGCAGCTTGTACGGCAACCAAGAGACCCAGTACTTC. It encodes CASSLYGNQETQYF.